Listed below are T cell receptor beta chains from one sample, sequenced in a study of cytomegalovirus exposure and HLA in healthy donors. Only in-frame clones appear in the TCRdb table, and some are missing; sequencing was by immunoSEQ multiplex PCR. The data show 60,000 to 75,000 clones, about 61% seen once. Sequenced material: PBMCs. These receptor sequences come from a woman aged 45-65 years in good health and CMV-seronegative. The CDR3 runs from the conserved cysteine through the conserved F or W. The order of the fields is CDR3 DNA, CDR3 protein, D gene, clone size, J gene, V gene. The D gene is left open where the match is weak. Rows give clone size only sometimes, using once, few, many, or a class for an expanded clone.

DNA: TGTGCCAGCAGTGAATTGTCGGGACGCCCAGGGGCGCAGTATTTT
CDR3: CASSELSGRPGAQYF
D: -
size: few
J: TRBJ2-3
V: TRBV25-1

DNA: TGCGCCAGCAGCTTGGCCGCAGTGTCGAACACCGGGGAGCTGTTTTTT
CDR3: CASSLAAVSNTGELFF
D: -
size: -
J: TRBJ2-2
V: TRBV5-1

DNA: TGTGCCAGTAGTAGCGGGGATAAGCAGTACTTC
CDR3: CASSSGDKQYF
D: -
size: few
J: TRBJ2-7
V: TRBV19

DNA: TGCAGCGTTGAAGACAGGGGTCGGCGAGGCAATGAGCAGTTCTTC
CDR3: CSVEDRGRRGNEQFF
D: -
size: few
J: TRBJ2-1
V: TRBV29-1

DNA: TGTGCCAGCAGCCCGCGGGAGGGCCCGTGGTATTTT
CDR3: CASSPREGPWYF
D: TRBD2
size: few
J: TRBJ2-3
V: TRBV28

DNA: TGTGCCAGCAGCCCCCTAGATCAGCCCCAGCATTTT
CDR3: CASSPLDQPQHF
D: -
size: -
J: TRBJ1-5
V: TRBV28

DNA: TGCAGCGCCGGAGATATGGAGACCCAGTACTTC
CDR3: CSAGDMETQYF
D: -
size: few
J: TRBJ2-5
V: TRBV29-1

DNA: TGTGCCTGGAGTCCATCCGGGACTAGCGGGAGGTTTAGCGCCTACGAGCAGTACTTC
CDR3: CAWSPSGTSGRFSAYEQYF
D: TRBD2
size: few
J: TRBJ2-7
V: TRBV30

DNA: TGCGCCAGCAGCTTGACAAGCGGTCAGTACAATGAGCAGTTCTTC
CDR3: CASSLTSGQYNEQFF
D: -
size: -
J: TRBJ2-1
V: TRBV5-1

DNA: TGTGCCAGCAGCTTTCGGGGGGGAGGGGAGACCCAGTACTTC
CDR3: CASSFRGGGETQYF
D: TRBD2
size: -
J: TRBJ2-5
V: TRBV7-2

DNA: TGCAGCGCGGGCAGGGCAGAGGGCTACACCTTC
CDR3: CSAGRAEGYTF
D: -
size: once
J: TRBJ1-2
V: TRBV29-1

DNA: TGTGCCAGCAGCGTAGACGGCGGCCATCAGCCCCAGCATTTT
CDR3: CASSVDGGHQPQHF
D: -
size: -
J: TRBJ1-5
V: TRBV9

DNA: TGCGCCAGCAGCCCCCCAGGGAACCGAGAGACCCAGTACTTC
CDR3: CASSPPGNRETQYF
D: -
size: -
J: TRBJ2-5
V: TRBV4-1

DNA: TGTGCCATCAGCAAGACAGGGTCTAATGAAAAACTGTTTTTT
CDR3: CAISKTGSNEKLFF
D: TRBD1
size: -
J: TRBJ1-4
V: TRBV10-3

DNA: TGTGCCAGCAGCTGGACAGGGGTAGGTCGAGAGACCCAGTACTTC
CDR3: CASSWTGVGRETQYF
D: TRBD1
size: -
J: TRBJ2-5
V: TRBV7-2

DNA: TGTGCCAGACGACTGGACAGGATGAACACTGAAGCTTTCTTT
CDR3: CARRLDRMNTEAFF
D: TRBD1
size: -
J: TRBJ1-1
V: TRBV5-3

DNA: TGCGCCAGCAGCTTACCTCAGGGGAATGACGTCTACACCTTC
CDR3: CASSLPQGNDVYTF
D: -
size: few
J: TRBJ1-2
V: TRBV5-1

DNA: TGCAGCGTCGTCGATAGCGGGGGCGATTCCTACAATGAGCAGTTCTTC
CDR3: CSVVDSGGDSYNEQFF
D: TRBD2
size: -
J: TRBJ2-1
V: TRBV29-1

DNA: TGTGCCAGCAGCTCCGGGACTAGCGGGTCCTACGAGCAGTACTTC
CDR3: CASSSGTSGSYEQYF
D: TRBD2
size: -
J: TRBJ2-7
V: TRBV7-2

DNA: TGTGCCAGCAGGGGACAGGGTGGCTACACCTTC
CDR3: CASRGQGGYTF
D: TRBD1
size: many
J: TRBJ1-2
V: TRBV6-4

DNA: TGTGCCATCAGTGCACTAGCGGAGAGCACAGATACGCAGTATTTT
CDR3: CAISALAESTDTQYF
D: TRBD2
size: once
J: TRBJ2-3
V: TRBV10-3

DNA: TGCGCCAGCAGCGATCCTAGCGGGAGGGGGGAGACCCAGTACTTC
CDR3: CASSDPSGRGETQYF
D: TRBD2
size: -
J: TRBJ2-5
V: TRBV5-1

DNA: TGTGCCAGCAGCGTAGACCCCCAGGCGTCCGAGCAGTTCTTC
CDR3: CASSVDPQASEQFF
D: -
size: -
J: TRBJ2-1
V: TRBV9

DNA: TGCGCCAGCAGCTGGGGTGACGGGAATAGCAATCAGCCCCAGCATTTT
CDR3: CASSWGDGNSNQPQHF
D: -
size: -
J: TRBJ1-5
V: TRBV5-1

DNA: TGTGCCAGCAGCTTGGGGGTCGGGAGTAGCTACGAGCAGTACTTC
CDR3: CASSLGVGSSYEQYF
D: -
size: few
J: TRBJ2-7
V: TRBV5-6

DNA: TGTGCCAGCAGTTTAGGCCAGACAGGGGTTAGGGAAAAACTGTTTTTT
CDR3: CASSLGQTGVREKLFF
D: TRBD1
size: -
J: TRBJ1-4
V: TRBV28

DNA: TGCGCCAGCAGCCGGGACGCGGGGCCCTACGAGCAGTACTTC
CDR3: CASSRDAGPYEQYF
D: -
size: -
J: TRBJ2-7
V: TRBV4-1